This TCR beta chain was recovered during a study of blood T cells in healthy people across ages. Donation came from healthy Caucasian individuals in Russia who were aged about 6 to 95. Total RNA was isolated from each sample in quantities of at least 6 micrograms. Combining a sample-barcoded 5' primer with a J-beta primer mix, a second PCR ran for about 6 to 12 cycles. TCRdb reprocessed the 5' RACE reads with MiXCR, giving one entry per CDR3 protein. In the table there are around 800,000 distinct CDR3 sequences, under 30% of which are singletons. This clonotype has more than one count but fewer than ten. The length of the CDR3 is 14 residues. V dropped 5 bases and J dropped 4 bases, with 13 bases sitting between them. Germline CDR1 is MNHEY and CDR2 is SMNVEV (reference sequence). These records were also assigned to another study, of T cells of mothers and their children. Per that study: The people who donated were three healthy Caucasian mothers and their six children. Every mother supplied over 8.5 million TCR beta CDR3 reads and every child a few million.

The chain uses TRBV27 and TRBJ2-3; D is possibly TRBD1 or TRBD2 (6 bases each). The sequenced sample was blood. This TCR came from a boy between 10 and 17 years old in good health. CDR3 coding DNA: TGTGCCAGCAGTGGGGGGCCCGTCGCAGATACGCAGTATTTT. Amino acid sequence: CASSGGPVADTQYF.